This T cell receptor beta chain was documented in a study of T cells after yellow fever vaccination. TCRdb called the 5' RACE reads again in MiXCR, with one record for every CDR3 protein. The sample holds more than 450,000 distinct CDR3 sequences, around a fifth seen once. About this clonotype itself: Its antigen is unknown.

Findings and limits, study-wide: Subsequent to the booster, the majority of primary-vaccination clones reappeared (around 96% CD4, 88% CD8).

Per the germline V gene, CDR1 is SGHKS and CDR2 is YYEKEE (reference sequence). The CDR3 extends over 13 amino acids. The V gene lost 4 bases and the J gene lost 6 bases, with 11 bases spanning the gap. This chain uses TRBV5-5 with TRBJ1-5; D is undetermined. Sequenced material: PBMCs, taken more than 20 days after the first yellow fever vaccination. This TCR derives from a man between 18 and 35 years old who received the YFV17D yellow fever vaccine. The CDR3 DNA is TGTGCCAGCAGCCCTCGTTGGGGTCAGCCCCAGCATTTT. As protein: CASSPRWGQPQHF.